This T cell receptor (beta chain) was profiled in a study of blood T cell repertoires in COVID-19. Using immunoSEQ multiplex PCR, the repertoire was profiled, and TCRdb retains in-frame clones only, with some absent. The repertoire holds about 76,000 clones, with 88% as singletons. V was clipped by 4 bases and J by 5 bases; unmatched bases: 5. CDR3 length: 16 residues. Germline CDR1 SGHRS, CDR2 YFSETQ. The TCR originated in a middle-aged man with active COVID-19. The sequencing sample was made of peripheral blood. The chain recombines TRBV5-1 with TRBJ2-3, with TRBD2 matching over 15 bases. CDR3 protein: CASSQGLAGGRDTQYF. CDR3 nucleotide sequence: TGCGCCAGCAGCCAGGGACTAGCGGGGGGCCGAGATACGCAGTATTTT.